This T cell receptor (beta chain) was identified during a study of cytomegalovirus exposure and HLA in healthy donors. Study-wide context: For the approximately 360 genotyped donors, more than 80% fell within the Caucasian-associated ancestry cluster.

Germline CDR1 KGHSH, CDR2 LQKENI. The J segment lost 6 bases and the V segment lost 6 bases, leaving 15 bases of the junction unmatched. The CDR3 totals 16 residues. Only a few counts were recorded for this clone. The target antigen is unknown. The primer mix had 60 Vbeta and 13 Jbeta primers. The method was immunoSEQ multiplex PCR; TCRdb's version includes in-frame clones alone and lacks a portion of them. The sample includes about 89,000 clones, around four fifths of them seen just once. Overall study findings and caveats: Later on, a genetic analysis was performed. It linked a missense variant in DCLRE1C with V- and J-gene trimming of TCR beta. Despite most TCR sequences being rare, some public TCRs occurred in many donors.

This clonotype was obtained from a male donor in good health and CMV-seronegative. The specimen was PBMCs. This chain connects TRBV18 to TRBJ2-3; 7 bases agree with TRBD2. The CDR3 is CASSLGGAGAADTQYF. CDR3 nucleotide sequence: TGTGCCAGCTCCTTAGGCGGGGCGGGAGCGGCGGATACGCAGTATTTT. Complete variable domain (other parts from reference TRBV18 and TRBJ2-3): NAGVMQNPRHLVRRRGQEARLRCSPMKGHSHVYWYRQLPEEGLKFMVYLQKENIIDESGMPKERFSAEFPKEGPSILRIQQVVRGDSAAYFCASSLGGAGAADTQYFGPGTRLTVL.